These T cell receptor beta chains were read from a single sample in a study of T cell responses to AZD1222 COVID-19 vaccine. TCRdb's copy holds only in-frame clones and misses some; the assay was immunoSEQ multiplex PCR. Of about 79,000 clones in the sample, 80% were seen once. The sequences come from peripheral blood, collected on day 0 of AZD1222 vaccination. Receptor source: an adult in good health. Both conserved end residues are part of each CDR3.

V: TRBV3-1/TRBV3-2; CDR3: CASSQLGGLLHF
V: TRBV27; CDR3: CASSLWGRTDTQYF
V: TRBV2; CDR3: CASMRVGQNTEAFF
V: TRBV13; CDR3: CASSLRRRENHEQFF
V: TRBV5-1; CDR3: CASSSDSYGYTF
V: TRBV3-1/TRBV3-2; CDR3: CASSQISGGGTDTQYF
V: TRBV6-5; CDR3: CASSLRHRDNQPQHF
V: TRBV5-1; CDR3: CASTLTGQSTDTQYF
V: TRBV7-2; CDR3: CASSLKRGGGEQFF
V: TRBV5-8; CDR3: CASLRPGGANQPQHF
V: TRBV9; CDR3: CASSVGGELADIQYF
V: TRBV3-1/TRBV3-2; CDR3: CASSQGRWASNSPLHF
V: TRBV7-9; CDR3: CASSLDRDWTDTQYF
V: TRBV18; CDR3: CASSPPGISETQYF
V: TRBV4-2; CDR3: CASSRPGTSGTNEQFF
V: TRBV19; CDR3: CASSETGKSSYEQYF
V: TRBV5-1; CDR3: CASSLNEGSYGYTF
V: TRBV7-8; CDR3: CASSFTGSNTGELFF
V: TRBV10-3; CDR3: CAISESGGATEAFF
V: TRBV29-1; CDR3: CSVARDTNQPQHF
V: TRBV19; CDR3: CASSIAGDTTYEQYF
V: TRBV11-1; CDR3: CASSMGQRETQYF
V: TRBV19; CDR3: CASTTGQDSQPQHF
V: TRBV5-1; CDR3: CASSFGDSNYGYTF
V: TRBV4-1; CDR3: CASTPGGLRNSGNTIYF
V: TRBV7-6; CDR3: CASSLVGGQETQYF
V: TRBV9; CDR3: CASSVEGLALTGELFF
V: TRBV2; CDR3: CASSADRGLSNQPQHF
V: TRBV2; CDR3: CASIRGRDRGPVEKLFF
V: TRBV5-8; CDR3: CASSPQGNYGYTF
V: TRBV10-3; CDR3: CAISESGGTEAFF
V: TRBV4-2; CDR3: CASSQGTGDSYEQYF
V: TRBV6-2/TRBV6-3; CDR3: CASSPGTSGRYNEQFF
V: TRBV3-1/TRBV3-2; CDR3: CASSRVTVMNTEAFF
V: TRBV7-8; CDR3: CASSLNRAGPTDTQYF
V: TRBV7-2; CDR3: CASSLRRDTEAFF
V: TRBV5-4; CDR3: CASSLAGSYEQYF
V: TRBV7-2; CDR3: CASSLAGVAGVHEQYF
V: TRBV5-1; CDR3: CASSSRDRDRIASYEQYF
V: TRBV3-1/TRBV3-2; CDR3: CASSPGQLSSGELFF
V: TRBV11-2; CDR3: CASSFSPKETQYF
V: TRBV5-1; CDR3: CASSLADTPLANYGYTF
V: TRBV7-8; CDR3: CASSLLLGHASTDTQYF
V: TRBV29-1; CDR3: CSVASGGYNEQFF
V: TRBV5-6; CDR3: CASSLIPQGPNTEAFF
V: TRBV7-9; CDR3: CASSPGTGLNTEAFF
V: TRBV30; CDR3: CAWSQGYNQPQHF
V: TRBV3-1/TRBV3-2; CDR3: CASSRYRDSQAREQYF
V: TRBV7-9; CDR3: CASSPDRGSEQYF
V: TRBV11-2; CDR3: CASSFPGSTTEQYF
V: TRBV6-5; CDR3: CASSYSSASREAFF
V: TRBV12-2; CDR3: CASRLDTSWQPYEQYF
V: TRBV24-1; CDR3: CATSGDRASYGYTF
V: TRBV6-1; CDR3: CASSELGGAIGNTIYF
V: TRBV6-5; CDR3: CASSGRGRNEQFF